The 28 T cell receptor beta chains below all came from one sample that was sequenced in a study of spatial heterogeneity in lung cancer. As for time point: sample taken at primary tumor resection. Unsorted tumor, nontumor lung tissue or cryopreserved PBMC supplied the whole RNA. TCRdb fed the 5' RACE reads into MiXCR, producing one record per CDR3 protein. The data show tens of thousands of distinct CDR3 sequences, 15% to 20% seen once. The sequences come from PBMCs, collected at surgery. These receptors were collected from a male donor with early-stage non-small cell lung cancer.

In this sample, this clonotype turned up a few times. The chain has TRBV6-2 or TRBV6-3 and TRBJ2-2; D is unclear. V was pared by 2 bases and J by 7 bases, with 8 bases between. This CDR3 is built from 13 residues. Germline V gives CDR1 MNHEY, CDR2 SVGEGT. The CDR3: CASSYRRNGELFF. In DNA, the CDR3 is TGTGCCAGCAGTTACCGAAGGAACGGGGAGCTGTTTTTT.

V gene TRBV12-3 or TRBV12-4 combines with J gene TRBJ1-3; the D gene is possibly TRBD1 (5 bases). V was pared by 6 bases and J by 6 bases, with 15 bases between. The CDR3 extends over 14 amino acids. This chain's CDR3 is CASSRGTQLNTIYF. CDR3 DNA sequence: TGTGCCAGCAGCCGCGGGACGCAGTTAAACACCATATATTTT.

This chain uses TRBV4-3 with TRBJ2-1, with D possibly being TRBD2 (5 bases). CDR3 length: 13 amino acids. V lost 0 bases to trimming and J lost 7 bases, with 7 bases between them. The germline CDR1 and CDR2 sequences are LGHNA and YSLEER. The CDR3 DNA reads as TGCGCCAGCAGCCAAGATCCGGGGAATGAGCAGTTCTTC. Translated: CASSQDPGNEQFF.

This clonotype was seen more than once but under ten times. The chain combines TRBV5-8 with TRBJ2-3; D may be TRBD1 (8 bases). CDR1 is SGHTS and CDR2 is YDEGEE in the germline V gene. The length of the CDR3 is 16 residues. Trimming cost V 4 bases and J 3 bases, with 18 bases left between them. The DNA for the CDR3 is TGTGCCAGCAGCCCACAGGGGGGGGCAAAAACAGATACGCAGTATTTT. This codes for CASSPQGGAKTDTQYF.

This clonotype was observed a few times. The chain joins TRBV11-3 to TRBJ2-1, with 8 bases fitting TRBD2. The CDR3 consists of 16 residues. V shed 1 base and J 2 bases; nucleotides not matched to a gene: 4. Germline V gene sequence: CDR1 SGHNT, CDR2 YENEEA. The CDR3 region is CASSLGVAGPYNEQFF. The CDR3 DNA sequence: TGTGCCAGCAGCTTAGGAGTAGCGGGGCCCTACAATGAGCAGTTCTTC.

This clonotype was seen many times. The J gene is TRBJ2-1, the V gene TRBV28, with TRBD2 matching 10 bases. The germline gives CDR1 MDHEN, CDR2 SYDVKM. The CDR3 covers 17 residues. J lost 0 bases, V lost 7 bases, and 9 bases had no gene match. CDR3 in amino acids: CASNPGLATYSYNEQFF. The CDR3 DNA is TGTGCCAGCAATCCGGGACTAGCGACTTACTCCTACAATGAGCAGTTCTTC. Variable domain in full (rest from reference TRBV28 and TRBJ2-1): DVKVTQSSRYLVKRTGEKVFLECVQDMDHENMFWYRQDPGLGLRLIYFSYDVKMKEKGDIPEGYSVSREKKERFSLILESASTNQTSMYLCASNPGLATYSYNEQFFGPGTRLTVL.

In its sample, this clonotype was seen a few times. V and J are TRBV20-1 and TRBJ2-1; the D gene is possibly TRBD1 (5 bases). Germline CDR1 DFQATT, CDR2 SNEGSKA (reference sequence). Trimming pared 1 base from V and 7 bases from J, leaving 8 bases between. This CDR3 has 12 residues. Written as DNA, the CDR3 is TGCAGTGCTAGAGGCAGGGTTAATGAGCAGTTCTTC. Amino acids: CSARGRVNEQFF.

A few counts support this clonotype. Relative to the germline gene, one junction end is altered; a read error may explain this. The chain joins TRBV14 to TRBJ2-3; 7 bases map to TRBD2. CDR3 length: 16 residues. Germline values: CDR1 SGHDN, CDR2 FVKESK. The DNA for the CDR3 is TGTGCCAGCAGTCAAGTTGGGGGGGATTTCACAGATACGCAGTATTTT. It encodes CASSQVGGDFTDTQYF.

This clonotype was counted between two and nine times. The chain recombines TRBV7-9 with TRBJ2-2; weak D call: TRBD1 (5 bases). The V and J ends lost 4 bases and 4 bases respectively, with 16 bases between them. CDR3 length: 16 residues. Germline CDR1 is SEHNR and CDR2 is FQNEAQ (reference sequence). CDR3 DNA: TGTGCCAGCAGCTATTTCTTTAGGGGATTCACCGGGGAGCTGTTTTTT. This sequence encodes CASSYFFRGFTGELFF.

This clonotype turned up a few times. This chain joins TRBV6-1 and TRBJ2-7; TRBD2 aligns across 7 bases. The ends lost 4 bases at V and 0 bases at J; junction bases unmatched: 6. The CDR3 extends over 15 amino acids. CDR1 is MNHNS, CDR2 SASEGT, per germline. The CDR3 DNA is TGTGCCAGCAGTGCAACTAGCGCCCTCTCCTACGAGCAGTACTTC. Translating gives CASSATSALSYEQYF.

This clonotype occurred a few times. This chain connects TRBV29-1 to TRBJ2-7, with D tentatively TRBD1 (5 bases). The germline gives CDR1 SQVTM, CDR2 ANQGSEA. The V gene lost 5 bases and the J gene lost 2 bases, with 13 bases spanning the gap. This CDR3 region has 13 residues. CDR3 residues: CSVKPKGAYEQYF. DNA for the CDR3: TGCAGCGTTAAACCGAAAGGGGCCTACGAGCAGTACTTC.

This clonotype was seen a few times. The V gene is TRBV11-2, the J gene TRBJ2-2; D is perhaps TRBD1 (5 bases). Germline V gives CDR1 SGHAT, CDR2 FQNNGV. V shed 1 base and J shed 4 bases, with 7 bases lying between them. This CDR3 region has 14 residues. The CDR3 spells CASSLGQPTGELFF. CDR3 sequence (DNA): TGTGCCAGCAGCTTAGGACAGCCCACCGGGGAGCTGTTTTTT.

This clonotype was picked up a small number of times. This chain connects TRBV9 to TRBJ2-1; D may match TRBD1 or TRBD2 (6 bases each). This CDR3 has 15 residues. V was clipped by 4 bases and J by 7 bases, with 18 bases between them. Per the germline V gene, CDR1 is SGDLS and CDR2 is YYNGEE. Here the CDR3 DNA reads TGTGCCAGCAGCCCCCGGATGGGGGGCCAGAATGAGCAGTTCTTC. This translates into CASSPRMGGQNEQFF.

This clonotype was counted many times. The rearrangement uses TRBV12-3 or TRBV12-4 and TRBJ2-7; possible D gene TRBD1, 6 bases. This CDR3 has 11 amino acids. V gave up 6 bases and J gave up 6 bases, with 9 bases separating them. This CDR3 is CASRSRGEQYF. In DNA, the CDR3 is TGTGCCAGCAGGTCCAGGGGCGAGCAGTACTTC.

This chain uses TRBV2 with TRBJ2-7; D is perhaps TRBD1 (6 bases). Trimming removed 5 bases at V and 0 bases at J, with 14 bases between. The CDR3 sequence is 15 residues long. From germline, CDR1 is SNHLY and CDR2 FYNNEI. CDR3 nucleotide sequence: TGTGCCAGCAGTCAGGGGAACACCCACTCCTACGAGCAGTACTTC. Its translation: CASSQGNTHSYEQYF.

This rearrangement joins TRBV12-3 or TRBV12-4 to TRBJ2-1, with D perhaps matching TRBD1 (5 bases). This CDR3 contains 12 residues. The V end lost 5 bases, the J end lost 9 bases, and 11 bases lay between the germline ends. The DNA for the CDR3 is TGTGCCAGCAGTGTGAGACAGCTTGAGCAGTTCTTC. Protein product: CASSVRQLEQFF.

The sample holds a few counts of this clonotype. The J gene is TRBJ1-6, the V gene TRBV30, with 9 bases that match TRBD1. Germline V CDR1 and CDR2: GTSNPN, SVGIG (reference sequence). This CDR3 has 17 amino acids. The ends lost 1 base at V and 9 bases at J; junction bases unmatched: 13. This CDR3 reads CAWSDTGQGSFGSPLHF. CDR3 sequence (DNA): TGTGCCTGGAGTGACACGGGACAGGGCTCTTTTGGTTCACCCCTCCACTTT.

The chain combines TRBV3-1 with TRBJ2-5; no reliable D call. The CDR3 totals 12 residues. Germline CDR1 reads LGHDT; CDR2 reads YNNKEL (reference sequence). V was trimmed by 0 bases and J by 8 bases, leaving 7 bases between them. This CDR3 is CASSQEGTTQYF. CDR3 nucleotides: TGTGCCAGCAGCCAAGAGGGTACCACCCAGTACTTC.

This chain's CDR3 is CATSRGQGGTDTQYF. In nucleotides, the CDR3 is TGTGCCACCAGCCGAGGACAGGGAGGCACAGATACGCAGTATTTT. V and J are TRBV24-1 and TRBJ2-3; 8 positions match TRBD1. The V gene end was trimmed by 7 bases and the J gene end by 1 base; junction bases not matched to a gene: 6. Germline lookup yields CDR1 KGHDR and CDR2 SFDVKD. The CDR3 extends over 15 amino acids.

This chain joins TRBV6-5 and TRBJ2-1; the match to TRBD2 covers 13 bases. The length of the CDR3 is 18 residues. Germline loops: CDR1 MNHEY, CDR2 SVGAGI. V dropped 6 bases and J dropped 5; count of bases not matched to a gene: 13. CDR3 nucleotides: TGTGCCAGCAGGCGCCGAACTAGCGGGAGGGCCGGGGACAATGAGCAGTTCTTC. Translating it yields CASRRRTSGRAGDNEQFF.

The chain recombines TRBV5-1 with TRBJ1-1; TRBD1 is a possible D gene (5 bases). V shed 4 bases and J shed 1 base, with 17 bases lying between them. This CDR3 region has 16 residues. In germline, CDR1 is SGHRS, CDR2 YFSETQ. The CDR3 protein is CASSTRGGTSNTEAFF. The CDR3 nucleotides read TGCGCCAGCAGCACCCGCGGCGGGACCTCGAACACTGAAGCTTTCTTT.

Only a few counts were recorded for this clonotype. The CDR3 region is CASSFAGSNGYTF. In DNA, the CDR3 is TGTGCCAGCAGTTTCGCGGGGTCCAATGGCTACACCTTC. The chain links TRBV27 to TRBJ1-2, with D uncertain. V lost 3 bases and J lost 6, with 11 bases in between. This CDR3 has 13 residues. Germline V lookup: CDR1 MNHEY, CDR2 SMNVEV (reference sequence).

This clonotype was seen a handful of times. The rearrangement links TRBV27 to TRBJ1-5, with D unresolved. Germline CDR1 is MNHEY and CDR2 is SMNVEV (reference sequence). The V end lost 0 bases, the J end lost 4 bases, and 4 bases lay between the germline ends. This CDR3 has 13 amino acids. The CDR3 DNA follows: TGTGCCAGCAGTTTATCTTGGAATCAGCCCCAGCATTTT. This encodes CASSLSWNQPQHF.

This chain links TRBV28 with TRBJ2-1; TRBD1 matches 7 bases. Losses at the gene ends were 7 bases for V and 10 bases for J; bases not matched to a gene: 13. The V gene's germline CDR1 is MDHEN and CDR2 SYDVKM. This CDR3 spans 14 amino acids. The CDR3 loop is CASTPPTGVSEQFF. Here the CDR3 DNA reads TGTGCCAGCACCCCCCCCACAGGGGTGTCGGAGCAGTTCTTC.

The gene calls are TRBV7-3 and TRBJ2-3; D call uncertain. The V gene's germline CDR1 is SGHTA and CDR2 FQGTGA. V was shortened by 5 bases and J by 6 bases, with 18 bases between the two germline ends. The CDR3 sequence is 15 residues long. For the CDR3, the DNA is TGTGCCAGCAGCCAAACGCCAGACCGAACCGATACGCAGTATTTT. This gives the protein CASSQTPDRTDTQYF.

This chain connects TRBV20-1 to TRBJ1-4; the D is unclear. Germline V lookup: CDR1 DFQATT, CDR2 SNEGSKA (reference sequence). This CDR3 is 12 amino acids long. The ends were cut back, 6 bases at V and 7 bases at J, with 12 bases in the middle. CDR3 coding DNA: TGCAGTGCATCGGAGTACGGTGAAAAACTGTTTTTT. This sequence encodes CSASEYGEKLFF.

This clonotype was recorded at least ten times. The genes are TRBV9 and TRBJ2-7, with D tentatively TRBD1 (6 bases). V was pared by 0 bases and J by 2 bases, with 12 bases between. CDR1 is SGDLS, CDR2 YYNGEE, per germline. The CDR3 is 15 amino acids. The CDR3 nucleotides read TGTGCCAGCAGCGTAGACCCTACAGGGACCTACGAGCAGTACTTC. Translation gives CASSVDPTGTYEQYF.

The V and J genes are TRBV7-9 and TRBJ1-4, with no clear D. Trimming removed 1 base at V and 5 bases at J, with 5 bases between. This CDR3 contains 13 residues. Germline loops: CDR1 SEHNR, CDR2 FQNEAQ (reference sequence). The CDR3 protein is CASSLVGNEKLFF. The CDR3 DNA reads TGTGCCAGCAGCTTAGTGGGGAATGAAAAACTGTTTTTT.